The 31 T cell receptor beta chains reported below all come from one sample, sequenced in a study of lymphopenia after photon versus proton radiotherapy. This table comes from immunoSEQ multiplex PCR, and its TCRdb copy is limited to in-frame clones, with some not included. The sample lists roughly 30,000 clones, 85% to 90% occurring once. The sequencing used peripheral blood, collected from a patient treated with photon-based radiotherapy. The receptors were sampled from a woman between 45 and 60 years old with pancreatic cancer.

This sequence joins TRBV9 and TRBJ2-5, with D unclear. The V end lost 0 bases, the J end lost 5 bases, and 8 bases lay between the germline ends. Germline V gives CDR1 SGDLS, CDR2 YYNGEE. The CDR3 spans 13 residues. CDR3 residues: CASSVGVWETQYF. Here the CDR3 DNA reads TGTGCCAGCAGCGTAGGAGTTTGGGAGACCCAGTACTTC.

This chain uses TRBV6-5 with TRBJ2-3; a weak D match, TRBD2 (6 bases). This CDR3 is built from 16 residues. Trimming took 2 bases from V and 0 from J, leaving 12 bases between them. Per the germline V gene, CDR1 is MNHEY and CDR2 is SVGAGI. The DNA for the CDR3 is TGTGCCAGCAGTTACGGCGGCGGAGGGAGCACAGATACGCAGTATTTT. Its translation is CASSYGGGGSTDTQYF.

CDR3 in DNA: TGTGCCAGCAGTAGAGAATCCAACACTGAAGCTTTCTTT. Protein sequence: CASSRESNTEAFF. This rearrangement joins TRBV9 to TRBJ1-1; D remains ambiguous. CDR1 and CDR2 (germline): SGDLS, YYNGEE. CDR3 size: 13 residues. V was pared by 5 bases and J by 2 bases, with 10 bases between.

This chain uses TRBV14 with TRBJ2-3; possibly TRBD2 for D (6 bases). Germline V gives CDR1 SGHDN, CDR2 FVKESK. This CDR3 region has 18 residues. V was shortened by 0 bases and J by 4 bases, with 20 bases between the two germline ends. The CDR3 loop reads CASSQDLRTGDWADTQYF. The DNA for the CDR3 is TGTGCCAGCAGCCAAGATCTAAGGACGGGGGATTGGGCAGATACGCAGTATTTT.

This chain connects TRBV23-1 to TRBJ2-1; TRBD2 agrees at 11 bases. TRBV23-1 is flagged as an ORF with uncertain function. The length of the CDR3 is 17 residues. The V gene end was trimmed by 8 bases and the J gene end by 5 bases; junction bases not matched to a gene: 14. The CDR3 spells CASLTPNGTSGHNEQFF. DNA for the CDR3: TGCGCCAGCCTTACCCCTAACGGGACTAGCGGACACAATGAGCAGTTCTTC.

The rearrangement links TRBV27 to TRBJ1-1; no definite D call. The CDR3 runs to 12 residues. Germline V gene sequence: CDR1 MNHEY, CDR2 SMNVEV (reference sequence). Deletions cut 10 bases from V and 1 base from J, with 10 bases between. CDR3 in DNA: TGTGCCACCAAAGTGGGGAACACTGAAGCTTTCTTT. Encoded protein: CATKVGNTEAFF.

CDR3 sequence (DNA): TGTGCCAGTAGTATCGCCTATGTCAACGAGCAGTACTTC. Protein: CASSIAYVNEQYF. This chain joins TRBV19 and TRBJ2-7, with D uncertain. Deletions cut 3 bases from V and 5 bases from J, with 11 bases between. The V gene's germline CDR1 is LNHDA and CDR2 SQIVND (reference sequence). CDR3 size: 13 residues.

V usage is TRBV30 and J usage is TRBJ2-7, with D perhaps matching TRBD1 (7 bases). The CDR3 spans 17 residues. Germline lookup yields CDR1 GTSNPN and CDR2 SVGIG (reference sequence). V lost 0 bases to trimming and J lost 2 bases, with 20 bases between them. The CDR3 coding sequence is TGTGCCTGGAGTGTGCGGGACAGAGGGATTCTAGCCTACGAGCAGTACTTC. Residues: CAWSVRDRGILAYEQYF. Drawing the rest from reference TRBV30 and TRBJ2-7, the complete variable domain is SQTIHQWPATLVQPVGSPLSLECTVEGTSNPNLYWYRQAAGRGLQLLFYSVGIGQISSEVPQNLSASRPQDRQFILSSKKLLLSDSGFYLCAWSVRDRGILAYEQYFGPGTRLTVT.

A single count supports this clone. This chain links TRBV19 with TRBJ2-7, with 9 bases matching TRBD2. V gave up 6 bases and J gave up 6 bases; unmatched junction bases: 9. CDR1 and CDR2 (germline): LNHDA, SQIVND (reference sequence). The CDR3 is 14 amino acids. For the CDR3, the DNA is TGTGCCAGTAGAACGGGACTAGCTGGGAGCGAGCAGTACTTC. Residues: CASRTGLAGSEQYF.

The chain links TRBV28 to TRBJ1-2, with a weak D call TRBD1 (6 bases). Germline CDR1 MDHEN, CDR2 SYDVKM. This CDR3 contains 14 residues. In nucleotides, the CDR3 is TGTGCTGGGGGCCAGGGGATTCCTAACTATGGCTACACCTTC. Amino acid sequence: CAGGQGIPNYGYTF.

V gene TRBV29-1 combines with J gene TRBJ1-1; D not resolved. The ends were cut back, 0 bases at V and 1 base at J, with 9 bases in the middle. The CDR3 totals 14 residues. The germline V gene has CDR1 SQVTM and CDR2 ANQGSEA. The CDR3 region is CSVEDGGTNTEAFF. The CDR3 nucleotides read TGCAGCGTTGAAGATGGAGGCACGAACACTGAAGCTTTCTTT.

The chain is built from TRBV19 and TRBJ2-5; 12 bases are shared with TRBD1. The CDR3 sequence is 16 residues long. The junction had 11 bases not matched to a gene; V was cut back by 7 bases and J by 5 bases. In germline, CDR1 is LNHDA, CDR2 SQIVND (reference sequence). CDR3 loop: CASTGAGDRGLETQYF. Written as DNA, the CDR3 is TGTGCCAGTACCGGGGCAGGGGACAGGGGGCTGGAGACCCAGTACTTC.

This chain links TRBV27 with TRBJ1-3; the match to TRBD1 covers 8 bases. This CDR3 spans 12 amino acids. Germline V CDR1 and CDR2: MNHEY, SMNVEV (reference sequence). With V trimmed by 6 bases and J by 10 bases, 5 bases remained unmatched. In nucleotides, the CDR3 is TGTGCCAGCAGAGACAGGGGCGAGACCATATATTTT. Translating it yields CASRDRGETIYF.

The rearrangement uses TRBV10-3 and TRBJ2-1; 12 bases map to TRBD2. The germline gives CDR1 ENHRY, CDR2 SYGVKD. V dropped 0 bases and J dropped 4; count of bases not matched to a gene: 7. The CDR3 loop spans 18 amino acids. The chain's CDR3 is CAISESPTSGSFYNEQFF. In nucleotides, the CDR3 is TGTGCCATCAGTGAGTCGCCGACTAGCGGGAGTTTTTACAATGAGCAGTTCTTC.

This clone has just one count. The genes are TRBV27 and TRBJ2-5, with a tentative D call TRBD2 (5 bases). V lost 5 bases, J lost 1 base, and 11 bases lay in between. The CDR3 covers 14 residues. Germline V CDR1 and CDR2: MNHEY, SMNVEV (reference sequence). For the CDR3, the DNA is TGTGCCAGCAGTCCGGGGAGTCCCCAAGAGACCCAGTACTTC. Translation gives CASSPGSPQETQYF.

The rearrangement joins TRBV11-2 to TRBJ2-2, with 7 bases that match TRBD2. Germline V gene sequence: CDR1 SGHAT, CDR2 FQNNGV. The V and J ends lost 1 base and 1 base, in that order; junction bases with no gene match: 3. The CDR3 is made up of 16 amino acids. This CDR3 is CASSLAGGENTGELFF. As DNA, the CDR3 is TGTGCCAGCAGCTTAGCTGGGGGGGAGAACACCGGGGAGCTGTTTTTT.

This chain links TRBV28 with TRBJ2-7; D gene ambiguous. Trimming pared 3 bases from V and 1 base from J, leaving 1 base between. This CDR3 has 11 amino acids. Germline V gene lookup returns CDR1 MDHEN and CDR2 SYDVKM. CDR3: CASSFSYEQYF. The CDR3 DNA is TGTGCCAGCAGTTTTTCCTACGAGCAGTACTTC.

V gene TRBV7-8 combines with J gene TRBJ2-3; D not certain. The CDR3 extends over 17 amino acids. CDR1 and CDR2 (germline): SGHVS, FQNEAQ. Trimming removed 1 base at V and 2 bases at J, with 16 bases between. CDR3 coding DNA: TGTGCCAGCAGCTTAGATGGTGGCCGGGCTAACACAGATACGCAGTATTTT. This translates into CASSLDGGRANTDTQYF. Together with reference TRBV7-8 and TRBJ2-3, the CDR3 gives the full variable domain: GAGVSQSPRYKVAKRGQDVALRCDPISGHVSLFWYQQALGQGPEFLTYFQNEAQLDKSGLPSDRFFAERPEGSVSTLKIQRTQQEDSAVYLCASSLDGGRANTDTQYFGPGTRLTVL.

This clone has more than one count but fewer than ten. The chain couples TRBV29-1 to TRBJ2-5; D gene ambiguous. V lost 7 bases to trimming and J lost 2 bases, with 5 bases between them. CDR3 size: 10 residues. CDR1 is SQVTM, CDR2 ANQGSEA, per germline. The chain's CDR3 is CSGRQETQYF. The DNA of the CDR3 is TGCAGCGGTCGTCAAGAGACCCAGTACTTC.

This chain uses TRBV7-9 with TRBJ2-5; 14 bases align to TRBD2. This CDR3 is 16 amino acids long. CDR1 SEHNR and CDR2 FQNEAQ come from the germline V gene (reference sequence). V trimming: 5 bases; J trimming: 2 bases; junction bases outside the gene matches: 4. The CDR3 DNA is TGTGCCAGCAGCCCGGGACTAGCGGGAGTTCAAGAGACCCAGTACTTC. It yields the protein CASSPGLAGVQETQYF.

J is TRBJ2-7 and V is TRBV7-2; 9 bases line up with TRBD1. After removal of 5 bases from V and 7 bases from J, the junction contained 12 bases not matched to a gene. The CDR3 consists of 15 residues. In germline, CDR1 is SGHTA, CDR2 FQGNSA. Here the CDR3 DNA reads TGTGCCAGCAGCGGCACCGGGACAGGGCAGAGAGAGCAGTACTTC. It encodes CASSGTGTGQREQYF.

This chain links TRBV19 with TRBJ2-2, with D possibly matching TRBD2 (6 bases). Trimming left V 4 bases short and J 3 bases short, with 12 bases between. Germline-derived CDR1 and CDR2 are LNHDA and SQIVND (reference sequence). The CDR3 sequence is 15 residues long. CDR3 residues: CASSTPGLYTGELFF. CDR3 DNA sequence: TGTGCCAGTAGTACCCCGGGACTTTACACCGGGGAGCTGTTTTTT.

This sequence joins TRBV11-2 and TRBJ2-7; TRBD1 aligns across 7 bases. Losses at the gene ends were 4 bases for V and 5 bases for J; bases not matched to a gene: 11. Per the germline V gene, CDR1 is SGHAT and CDR2 is FQNNGV. This CDR3 is built from 15 residues. The CDR3 reads CASSSRDSLYHEQYF. CDR3 DNA sequence: TGTGCCAGCAGCTCCCGGGACAGCCTTTATCACGAGCAGTACTTC.

The V and J genes are TRBV7-9 and TRBJ2-7; D gene uncertain. From germline, CDR1 is SEHNR and CDR2 FQNEAQ (reference sequence). There are 14 residues in the CDR3. The germline V and J ends were trimmed by 2 bases and 5 bases, with 13 bases remaining between them. Written as DNA, the CDR3 is TGTGCCAGCAGCTTATCATACGGCGCGGACGAGCAGTACTTC. Its protein is CASSLSYGADEQYF.

V is TRBV27 and J is TRBJ2-1, with 9 bases aligning to TRBD2. CDR3 length equals 15 residues. Unmatched junction bases numbered 10, after V lost 5 bases and J lost 8 bases. Looked up from germline, CDR1 is MNHEY and CDR2 is SMNVEV (reference sequence). The CDR3: CASSVVIAGAYEQFF. CDR3 sequence (DNA): TGTGCCAGCAGTGTGGTAATAGCGGGAGCGTATGAGCAGTTCTTC.

The chain is built from TRBV9 and TRBJ2-2; a possible D gene is TRBD1 (6 bases). CDR3 length equals 12 residues. V lost 4 bases, J lost 7 bases, and 8 bases lay in between. Germline assignment: CDR1 SGDLS and CDR2 YYNGEE. The CDR3 DNA follows: TGTGCCAGCAGCCCAGGGGTCGGGGAGCTGTTTTTT. Translation: CASSPGVGELFF.

The chain employs TRBV15 and TRBJ2-2; D is unclear. The V gene's germline CDR1 is LNHNV and CDR2 YYDKDF (reference sequence). Trimming took 0 bases from V and 8 from J, leaving 16 bases between them. The CDR3 totals 16 residues. This CDR3 reads CATSRDRPSTSGELFF. The CDR3 DNA reads TGTGCCACCAGCAGAGATCGGCCTTCGACCTCGGGGGAGCTGTTTTTT. Combining the CDR3 with reference TRBV15 and TRBJ2-2 gives the whole variable domain DAMVIQNPRYQVTQFGKPVTLSCSQTLNHNVMYWYQQKSSQAPKLLFHYYDKDFNNEADTPDNFQSRRPNTSFCFLDIRSPGLGDTAMYLCATSRDRPSTSGELFFGEGSRLTVL.

V gene TRBV6-5 combines with J gene TRBJ2-2, with a possible D match to TRBD2 (5 bases). The germline V gene has CDR1 MNHEY and CDR2 SVGAGI. V shed 0 bases and J shed 6 bases, with 8 bases lying between them. CDR3 length: 14 residues. In DNA form, the CDR3 reads TGTGCCAGCAGTTACTCGAGGGAACCCGGGGAGCTGTTTTTT. Translating gives CASSYSREPGELFF.

There are a few counts of this clone. The genes are TRBV19 and TRBJ2-3; D perhaps matches TRBD1 (6 bases). Trimming cost V 4 bases and J 3 bases, with 14 bases left between them. Germline lookup yields CDR1 LNHDA and CDR2 SQIVND (reference sequence). CDR3 length: 15 residues. DNA of the CDR3: TGTGCCAGTAGTACTCCGGGACACCTAACAGATACGCAGTATTTT. Its protein is CASSTPGHLTDTQYF. The entire variable domain, with the rest obtained from reference TRBV19 and TRBJ2-3, is as follows: DGGITQSPKYLFRKEGQNVTLSCEQNLNHDAMYWYRQDPGQGLRLIYYSQIVNDFQKGDIAEGYSVSREKKESFPLTVTSAQKNPTAFYLCASSTPGHLTDTQYFGPGTRLTVL.

This clone came up once. The chain joins TRBV19 to TRBJ1-2, with 9 nucleotides matching TRBD1. The V gene end was trimmed by 3 bases and the J gene end by 4 bases; junction bases not matched to a gene: 9. The germline gives CDR1 LNHDA, CDR2 SQIVND (reference sequence). This CDR3 has 16 residues. The CDR3 bases are TGTGCCAGTAGTATTTCAACAGGGGGCGAAGGCTATGGCTACACCTTC. It yields the protein CASSISTGGEGYGYTF.

This rearrangement joins TRBV25-1 to TRBJ2-7; D is perhaps TRBD2 (5 bases). Germline V gene sequence: CDR1 MGHDK, CDR2 SYGVNS. The CDR3 sequence is 13 residues long. With 1 base removed from V and 3 bases from J, the gap between germline ends came to 7 bases. The CDR3 DNA follows: TGTGCCAGCAGTGAATCCGGAGGCTACGAGCAGTACTTC. Its protein is CASSESGGYEQYF.